Shown below are 28 T cell receptor beta chains from a single sample sequenced in a study of blood T cells in healthy people across ages. It was with a sample-barcoded 5' primer and a J-beta primer mix that a second PCR of roughly 7 to 12 cycles was run. TCRdb ran MiXCR on the 5' RACE reads and lists one entry per CDR3 protein. The table records 700,000 to 850,000 distinct CDR3 sequences, approximately 53% of them present only once. The sequencing sample was made of blood. These receptors were taken from a man older than 75 in good health.

This clonotype was seen many times. The CDR3 DNA is TGTGCTAGTGGTCCGGGGGGTCAAGAGACCCAGTACTTC. Translation: CASGPGGQETQYF. The rearrangement uses TRBV12-5 and TRBJ2-5; TRBD2 matches 7 bases. This CDR3 is 13 amino acids long. Per germline, CDR1 LGHNT and CDR2 FRNRAP. J lost 2 bases, V lost 5 bases, and 2 bases had no gene match.

This clonotype occurred a few times. The chain links TRBV7-2 to TRBJ2-7; D uncertain. CDR1 is SGHTA and CDR2 is FQGNSA in the germline V gene. The length of the CDR3 is 13 residues. Trimming removed 2 bases from V and 3 bases from J, with 8 bases in between. CDR3 sequence reads: CASSLIGLYEQYF. The CDR3 coding sequence is TGTGCCAGCAGCTTAATAGGGCTCTACGAGCAGTACTTC. Filled out from reference TRBV7-2 and TRBJ2-7, the complete variable domain reads GAGVSQSPSNKVTEKGKDVELRCDPISGHTALYWYRQSLGQGLEFLIYFQGNSAPDKSGLPSDRFSAERTGGSVSTLTIQRTQQEDSAVYLCASSLIGLYEQYFGPGTRLTVT.

V and J are TRBV18 and TRBJ2-4; TRBD1 aligns across 10 bases. The DNA end is more similar to TRBJ2-7, so the J call may be wrong. The CDR3 totals 15 residues. Looked up from germline, CDR1 is KGHSH and CDR2 is LQKENI. CDR3 nucleotide sequence: TGTGCCAGCTCACCTACGCGACAGGGGGCCAACGAGCAGTACTTC. Encoded protein: CASSPTRQGANEQYF.

This chain joins TRBV5-1 and TRBJ1-1; possibly TRBD1 for D (5 bases). Trimming shortened V by 4 bases and J by 1 base, and 14 bases separated the two germline ends. The germline V gene encodes CDR1 SGHRS and CDR2 YFSETQ. The length of the CDR3 is 15 residues. The CDR3 loop is CASSGGVGPNTEAFF. For the CDR3, the DNA is TGCGCCAGCAGCGGGGGGGTGGGTCCGAACACTGAAGCTTTCTTT.

The chain employs TRBV27 and TRBJ2-7, with unresolved D. Trimming took off 8 bases at V and 2 bases at J, with 10 bases between the two ends. The CDR3 length is 12 residues. Germline V gives CDR1 MNHEY, CDR2 SMNVEV (reference sequence). CDR3: CASGSLAYEQYF. The CDR3 DNA reads TGTGCCAGCGGCTCTCTAGCCTACGAGCAGTACTTC.

This clonotype was observed a handful of times. This chain links TRBV14 with TRBJ2-4; 9 bases are a match to TRBD1. The V gene's germline CDR1 is SGHDN and CDR2 FVKESK. V lost 1 base and J lost 7; bases outside the gene matches: 5. CDR3 length: 15 residues. The CDR3 sequence is CASSQVGQGLNIQYF. CDR3 bases: TGTGCCAGCAGCCAAGTGGGACAGGGCCTTAACATTCAGTACTTC.

The rearrangement uses TRBV4-1 and TRBJ2-6, with 11 bases lining up with TRBD2. The V segment lost 0 bases and the J segment 0 bases; nucleotides outside the gene matches: 4. The CDR3 sequence is 19 residues long. Germline CDR1 is MGHRA and CDR2 is YSYEKL. Written as DNA, the CDR3 is TGCGCCAGCAGCCAAGATATGGGACTAGCGGACTCTGGGGCCAACGTCCTGACTTTC. Translation: CASSQDMGLADSGANVLTF.

This sequence joins TRBV10-3 and TRBJ2-1, with TRBD2 identical over 7 bases. Germline lookup yields CDR1 ENHRY and CDR2 SYGVKD. The J segment lost 8 bases and the V segment lost 4 bases, leaving 5 bases of the junction unmatched. This CDR3 is 13 amino acids long. The CDR3 coding sequence is TGTGCCATCAGTGGCGGGAGCACCGATGAGCAGTTCTTC. Protein: CAISGGSTDEQFF.

This rearrangement joins TRBV5-1 to TRBJ2-3; D not resolved. V lost 5 bases, J lost 1 base, and 5 bases lay in between. The CDR3 contains 12 residues. Germline CDR1 is SGHRS and CDR2 is YFSETQ. DNA for the CDR3: TGCGCCAGCAGTATGGGCACAGATACGCAGTATTTT. Translated, it gives CASSMGTDTQYF.

The gene calls are TRBV11-2 and TRBJ2-7; a weak D match, TRBD1 (5 bases). Germline assignment: CDR1 SGHAT and CDR2 FQNNGV. With 4 bases removed from V and 0 bases from J, the gap between germline ends came to 22 bases. The CDR3 sequence is 18 residues long. The CDR3 DNA follows: TGTGCCAGCAGCTACAAAACTCAGGGTCCCTCCTTCTCCTACGAGCAGTACTTC. Translated: CASSYKTQGPSFSYEQYF.

The chain combines TRBV20-1 with TRBJ2-7; 7 bases align to TRBD2. The J segment lost 3 bases and the V segment lost 5 bases, leaving 16 bases of the junction unmatched. The CDR3 is made up of 16 amino acids. Looked up from germline, CDR1 is DFQATT and CDR2 is SNEGSKA (reference sequence). CDR3 DNA sequence: TGCAGTGCTCGTGCCCTCCAAGCGGGATCCCTCTACGAGCAGTACTTC. Protein sequence: CSARALQAGSLYEQYF.

V gene TRBV27 combines with J gene TRBJ1-1, with 8 bases fitting TRBD1. Per germline, CDR1 MNHEY and CDR2 SMNVEV (reference sequence). V shed 4 bases, J shed 0 bases, and the junction held 16 bases outside the gene matches. The CDR3 length is 19 residues. CDR3 in DNA: TGTGCCAGCAGTTCGCGGCAGGGGGCCTTACTGGGTATGAACACTGAAGCTTTCTTT. Residues: CASSSRQGALLGMNTEAFF.

This clonotype was counted between two and nine times. This sequence joins TRBV15 and TRBJ2-3; D not resolved. The CDR3 is 17 amino acids. Germline CDR1 and CDR2: LNHNV and YYDKDF (reference sequence). Trimming took 1 base from V and 0 from J, leaving 14 bases between them. The CDR3 region has the DNA TGTGCCACCAGCAGAGGGATTACGGGCCGTAGCACAGATACGCAGTATTTT. Translated, it gives CATSRGITGRSTDTQYF.

This clonotype was counted many times. The rearrangement joins TRBV7-2 to TRBJ2-3, with 12 bases aligning to TRBD2. V gave up 4 bases and J gave up 5 bases; unmatched junction bases: 10. This CDR3 has 17 amino acids. CDR1 is SGHTA, CDR2 FQGNSA, per germline. The DNA for the CDR3 is TGTGCCAGCAGCTCCCTTGGGCTGGGACTAGCGGGAGATACGCAGTATTTT. Encoded protein: CASSSLGLGLAGDTQYF.

The gene calls are TRBV7-8 and TRBJ2-1; D gene uncertain. The germline V and J ends were trimmed by 7 bases and 6 bases, with 13 bases remaining between them. Germline CDR1 is SGHVS and CDR2 is FQNEAQ. The CDR3 has 13 amino acids. CDR3 nucleotide sequence: TGTGCCAGCAAACCATTCACCGGCAATGAGCAGTTCTTC. This codes for CASKPFTGNEQFF. Drawing the rest from reference TRBV7-8 and TRBJ2-1, the complete variable domain is GAGVSQSPRYKVAKRGQDVALRCDPISGHVSLFWYQQALGQGPEFLTYFQNEAQLDKSGLPSDRFFAERPEGSVSTLKIQRTQQEDSAVYLCASKPFTGNEQFFGPGTRLTVL.

The genes are TRBV14 and TRBJ2-7, with a weak D call TRBD2 (7 bases). Germline CDR1 reads SGHDN; CDR2 reads FVKESK. The CDR3 contains 14 residues. Trimming took off 3 bases at V and 5 bases at J, with 14 bases between the two ends. CDR3 bases: TGTGCCAGCAGCCAGGGGGGGCTTATTGACGAGCAGTACTTC. It yields the protein CASSQGGLIDEQYF. Drawing the rest from reference TRBV14 and TRBJ2-7, the complete variable domain is EAGVTQFPSHSVIEKGQTVTLRCDPISGHDNLYWYRRVMGKEIKFLLHFVKESKQDESGMPNNRFLAERTGGTYSTLKVQPAELEDSGVYFCASSQGGLIDEQYFGPGTRLTVT.

The CDR3 sequence: CASSLGRYSNQPQHF. CDR3 bases: TGTGCCAGCAGCTTAGGGAGGTATAGCAATCAGCCCCAGCATTTT. This rearrangement joins TRBV7-2 to TRBJ1-5; unclear D gene. The germline V gene has CDR1 SGHTA and CDR2 FQGNSA. With 1 base removed from V and 0 bases from J, the gap between germline ends came to 7 bases. The CDR3 runs to 15 residues.

This clonotype has a handful of counts. The chain has TRBV12-5 and TRBJ2-3; D call uncertain. The CDR3 sequence is 12 residues long. Germline-derived CDR1 and CDR2 are LGHNT and FRNRAP. Between the trimmed V and J ends, which lost 4 bases and 14 bases, there was a span of 16 bases. The CDR3 sequence is CASGSKSAEAYF. CDR3 sequence (DNA): TGTGCTAGTGGTTCCAAGAGCGCCGAGGCGTATTTT.

The V call is TRBV20-1, the J call TRBJ2-5; the D is unclear. This CDR3 has 13 residues. The germline CDR1 and CDR2 sequences are DFQATT and SNEGSKA (reference sequence). The V gene lost 1 base and the J gene lost 3 bases, with 9 bases spanning the gap. The CDR3: CSARVDGEETQYF. The CDR3 nucleotides read TGCAGTGCTAGAGTAGACGGAGAAGAGACCCAGTACTTC.

The chain couples TRBV9 to TRBJ2-3; 11 bases align to TRBD2. Germline V gene data show CDR1 as SGDLS and CDR2 as YYNGEE. V was clipped by 2 bases and J by 4 bases; unmatched bases: 3. The CDR3 is 15 amino acids. For the CDR3, the DNA is TGTGCCAGCAGCGTCGGACTAGCGGGCGCAGATACGCAGTATTTT. Its translation: CASSVGLAGADTQYF. Drawing the rest from reference TRBV9 and TRBJ2-3, the complete variable domain is DSGVTQTPKHLITATGQRVTLRCSPRSGDLSVYWYQQSLDQGLQFLIQYYNGEERAKGNILERFSAQQFPDLHSELNLSSLELGDSALYFCASSVGLAGADTQYFGPGTRLTVL.

In its sample, this clonotype was seen once. At one of its ends the junction is not consistent with the germline gene, which may arise from a read error. The rearrangement uses TRBV24-1 and TRBJ2-3, with TRBD2 matching over 10 bases. This CDR3 comprises 15 residues. CDR1 and CDR2 from the germline V gene are KGHDR and SFDVKD. The DNA for the CDR3 is TGTGCCACCAACTCAGCGGGAGGGGATGCAGATACGCTGTATTTT. It translates to CATNSAGGDADTLYF.

This clonotype turned up a few times. The chain carries TRBV29-1 and TRBJ2-1, with TRBD1 matching 8 bases. Per the germline V gene, CDR1 is SQVTM and CDR2 is ANQGSEA. This CDR3 is built from 13 residues. Unmatched junction bases numbered 8, after V lost 6 bases and J lost 7 bases. CDR3 region: CSVARDRRNEQFF. The CDR3 DNA sequence: TGCAGCGTCGCCCGGGACAGGCGGAATGAGCAGTTCTTC.

This chain links TRBV25-1 with TRBJ1-5, with D perhaps matching TRBD1 (5 bases). CDR1 is MGHDK, CDR2 SYGVNS, per germline. The V and J ends lost 6 bases and 6 bases respectively, with 18 bases between them. The CDR3 contains 15 residues. In DNA form, the CDR3 reads TGTGCCAGCAGCCCCGAGGAGGGGTGGGGTCAGCCCCAGCATTTT. This encodes CASSPEEGWGQPQHF. Full variable domain (rest looked up from reference TRBV25-1 and TRBJ1-5): EADIYQTPRYLVIGTGKKITLECSQTMGHDKMYWYQQDPGMELHLIHYSYGVNSTEKGDLSSESTVSRIRTEHFPLTLESARPSHTSQYLCASSPEEGWGQPQHFGDGTRLSIL.

The chain links TRBV21-1 to TRBJ2-3. TRBV21-1 is classified as a pseudogene. CDR3 length equals 15 residues. The CDR3 DNA reads TGTGCCAGCAGCAAAGAACAGTGTGACACAGATACGCAGTATTTT. This codes for CASSKEQCDTDTQYF.

This clonotype has just a few counts. V usage is TRBV3-1 and J usage is TRBJ1-6, with 7 positions matching TRBD1. The CDR3 has 15 residues. V was pared by 7 bases and J by 6 bases, with 9 bases of the junction left unmatched. The germline CDR1 and CDR2 sequences are LGHDT and YNNKEL (reference sequence). The CDR3 DNA sequence: TGTGCCAGCACCGAAAACAGGGGAAGTAATTCACCCCTCCACTTT. The encoded protein is CASTENRGSNSPLHF.

This chain links TRBV12-3 or TRBV12-4 with TRBJ1-1; weak D call: TRBD1 (5 bases). V gave up 5 bases and J gave up 4 bases, with 11 bases separating them. CDR3 length equals 13 residues. In DNA form, the CDR3 reads TGTGCCAGCAGTCCCGCAGGGATCACTGAAGCTTTCTTT. Translating gives CASSPAGITEAFF.

The chain has TRBV28 and TRBJ1-6; D is possibly TRBD1 (6 bases). With 6 bases removed from V and 7 bases from J, the gap between germline ends came to 13 bases. The V gene's germline CDR1 is MDHEN and CDR2 SYDVKM. The CDR3 totals 14 residues. The CDR3 coding sequence is TGTGCCAGCAGGTTACAGGGACGGAATTCACCCCTCCACTTT. Protein product: CASRLQGRNSPLHF.

In its sample, this clonotype was seen a few times. The chain joins TRBV29-1 to TRBJ2-1, with TRBD2 identical over 11 bases. The V gene's germline CDR1 is SQVTM and CDR2 ANQGSEA. CDR3 size: 17 residues. Trimming at V came to 1 base and at J to 5 bases, leaving 10 bases not matched to a gene. This chain's CDR3 is CSVEVGSGLAGNNEQFF. The DNA for the CDR3 is TGCAGCGTTGAAGTGGGAAGCGGACTAGCGGGTAACAATGAGCAGTTCTTC.